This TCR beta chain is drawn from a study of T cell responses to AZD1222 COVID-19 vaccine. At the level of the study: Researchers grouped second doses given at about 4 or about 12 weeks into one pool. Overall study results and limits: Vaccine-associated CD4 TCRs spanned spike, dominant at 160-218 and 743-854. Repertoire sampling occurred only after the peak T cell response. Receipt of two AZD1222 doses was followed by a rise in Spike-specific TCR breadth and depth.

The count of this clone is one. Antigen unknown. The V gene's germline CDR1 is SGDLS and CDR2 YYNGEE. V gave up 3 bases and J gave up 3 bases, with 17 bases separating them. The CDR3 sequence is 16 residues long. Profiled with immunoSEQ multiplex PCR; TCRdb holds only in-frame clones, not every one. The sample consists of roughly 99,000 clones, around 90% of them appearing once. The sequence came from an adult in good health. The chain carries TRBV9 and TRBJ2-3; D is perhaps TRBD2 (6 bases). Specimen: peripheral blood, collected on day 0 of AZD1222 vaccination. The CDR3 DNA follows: TGTGCCAGCAGCGAAGGCGGGGTGGGCAAAACAGATACGCAGTATTTT. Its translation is CASSEGGVGKTDTQYF.